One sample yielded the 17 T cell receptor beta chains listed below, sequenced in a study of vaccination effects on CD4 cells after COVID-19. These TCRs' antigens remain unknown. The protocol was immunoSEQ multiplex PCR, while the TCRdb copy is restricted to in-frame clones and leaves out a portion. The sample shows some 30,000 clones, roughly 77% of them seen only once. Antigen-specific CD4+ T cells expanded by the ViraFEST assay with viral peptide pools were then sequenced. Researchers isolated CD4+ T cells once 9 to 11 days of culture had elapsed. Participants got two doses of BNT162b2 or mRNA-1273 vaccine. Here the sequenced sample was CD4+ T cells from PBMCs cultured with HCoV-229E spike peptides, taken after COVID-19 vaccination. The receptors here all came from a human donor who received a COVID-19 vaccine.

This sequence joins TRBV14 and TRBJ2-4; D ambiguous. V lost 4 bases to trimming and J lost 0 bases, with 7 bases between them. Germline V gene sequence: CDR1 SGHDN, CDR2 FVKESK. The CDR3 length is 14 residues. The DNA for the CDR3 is TGTGCCAGCAGCCCGAGGAGAGCCAAAAACATTCAGTACTTC. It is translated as CASSPRRAKNIQYF.

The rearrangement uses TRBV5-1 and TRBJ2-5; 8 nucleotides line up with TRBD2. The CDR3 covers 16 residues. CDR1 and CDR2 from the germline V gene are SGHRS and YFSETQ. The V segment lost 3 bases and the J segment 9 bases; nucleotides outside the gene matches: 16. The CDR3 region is CASSSGGIAGSRSQYF. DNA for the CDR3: TGCGCCAGCAGCTCTGGGGGCATAGCGGGATCCCGGTCCCAGTACTTC.

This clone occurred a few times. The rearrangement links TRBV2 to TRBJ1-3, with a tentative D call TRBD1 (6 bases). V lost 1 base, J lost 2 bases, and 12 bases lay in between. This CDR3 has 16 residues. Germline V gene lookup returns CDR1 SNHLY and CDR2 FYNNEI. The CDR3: CASSEGGRGAGNTIYF. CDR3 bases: TGTGCCAGCAGTGAAGGGGGCAGGGGAGCTGGAAACACCATATATTTT.

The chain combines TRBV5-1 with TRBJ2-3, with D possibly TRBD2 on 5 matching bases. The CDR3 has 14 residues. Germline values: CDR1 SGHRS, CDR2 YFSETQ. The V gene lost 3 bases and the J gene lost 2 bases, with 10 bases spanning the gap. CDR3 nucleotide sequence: TGCGCCAGCAGCTCACCGGACTCCACAGATACGCAGTATTTT. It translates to CASSSPDSTDTQYF.

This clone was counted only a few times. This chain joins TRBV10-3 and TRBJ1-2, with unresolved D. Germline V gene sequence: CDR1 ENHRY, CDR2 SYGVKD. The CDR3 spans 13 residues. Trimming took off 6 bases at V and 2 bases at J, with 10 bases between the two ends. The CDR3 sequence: CAIREGRNYGYTF. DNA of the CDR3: TGTGCCATCAGGGAGGGTCGGAACTATGGCTACACCTTC.

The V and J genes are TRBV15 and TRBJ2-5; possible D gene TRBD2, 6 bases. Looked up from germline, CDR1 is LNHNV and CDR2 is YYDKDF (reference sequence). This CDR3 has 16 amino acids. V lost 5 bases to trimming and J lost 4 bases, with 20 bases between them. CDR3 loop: CATSRQSGLEGETQYF. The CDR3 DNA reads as TGTGCCACCAGCCGGCAAAGCGGGTTAGAGGGAGAGACCCAGTACTTC.

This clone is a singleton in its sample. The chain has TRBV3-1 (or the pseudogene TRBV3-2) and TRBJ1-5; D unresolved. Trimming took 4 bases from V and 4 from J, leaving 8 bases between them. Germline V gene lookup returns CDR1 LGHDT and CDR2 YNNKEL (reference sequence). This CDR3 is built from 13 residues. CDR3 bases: TGTGCCAGCAGCCCGGGCGCTAATCAGCCCCAGCATTTT. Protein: CASSPGANQPQHF.

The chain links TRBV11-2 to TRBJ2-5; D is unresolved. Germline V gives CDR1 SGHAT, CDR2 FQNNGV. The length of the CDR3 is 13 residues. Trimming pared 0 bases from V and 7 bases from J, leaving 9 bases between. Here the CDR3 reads CASSLDQVGTQYF. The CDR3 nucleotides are TGTGCCAGCAGCTTAGATCAAGTTGGGACCCAGTACTTC.

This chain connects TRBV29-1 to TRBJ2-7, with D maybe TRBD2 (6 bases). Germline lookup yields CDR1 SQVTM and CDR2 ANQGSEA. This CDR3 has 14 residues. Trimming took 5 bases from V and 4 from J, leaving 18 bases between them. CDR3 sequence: CSVLAAGNSYEQYF. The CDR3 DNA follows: TGCAGCGTTTTAGCGGCAGGGAATAGTTACGAGCAGTACTTC.

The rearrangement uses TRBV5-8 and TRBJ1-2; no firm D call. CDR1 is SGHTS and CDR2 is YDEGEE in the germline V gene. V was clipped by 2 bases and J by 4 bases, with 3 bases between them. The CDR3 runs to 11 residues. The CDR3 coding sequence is TGTGCCAGCAGCTTCCTCTATGGCTACACCTTC. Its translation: CASSFLYGYTF.

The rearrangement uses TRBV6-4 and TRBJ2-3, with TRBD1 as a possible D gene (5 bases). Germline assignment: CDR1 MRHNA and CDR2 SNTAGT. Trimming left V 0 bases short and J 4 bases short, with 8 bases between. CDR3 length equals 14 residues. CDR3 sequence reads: CASSDSGPADTQYF. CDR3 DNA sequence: TGTGCCAGCAGTGACTCGGGGCCGGCAGATACGCAGTATTTT.

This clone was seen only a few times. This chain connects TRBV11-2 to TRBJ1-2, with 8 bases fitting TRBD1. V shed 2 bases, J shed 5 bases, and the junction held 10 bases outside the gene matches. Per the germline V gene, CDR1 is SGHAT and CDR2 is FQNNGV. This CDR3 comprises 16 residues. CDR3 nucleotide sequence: TGTGCCAGCAGCTTATCTGGCGTGGGACAGGCATATGGCTACACCTTC. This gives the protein CASSLSGVGQAYGYTF.

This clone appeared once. The CDR3 loop reads CASSTMTGDTQYF. In nucleotides, the CDR3 is TGTGCCAGCAGTACAATGACAGGGGATACGCAGTATTTT. The gene calls are TRBV6-5 and TRBJ2-3; 7 bases agree with TRBD1. CDR3 size: 13 residues. Germline V gene lookup returns CDR1 MNHEY and CDR2 SVGAGI. J was trimmed by 6 bases and V by 5 bases; bases with no gene match: 5.

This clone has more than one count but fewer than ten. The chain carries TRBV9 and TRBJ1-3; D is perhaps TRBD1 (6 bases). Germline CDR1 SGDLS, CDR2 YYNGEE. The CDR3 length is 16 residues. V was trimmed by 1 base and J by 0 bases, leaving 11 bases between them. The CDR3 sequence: CASSVSGTTSGNTIYF. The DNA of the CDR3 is TGTGCCAGCAGCGTAAGTGGGACAACCTCTGGAAACACCATATATTTT. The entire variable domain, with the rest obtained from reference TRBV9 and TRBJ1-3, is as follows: DSGVTQTPKHLITATGQRVTLRCSPRSGDLSVYWYQQSLDQGLQFLIQYYNGEERAKGNILERFSAQQFPDLHSELNLSSLELGDSALYFCASSVSGTTSGNTIYFGEGSWLTVV.

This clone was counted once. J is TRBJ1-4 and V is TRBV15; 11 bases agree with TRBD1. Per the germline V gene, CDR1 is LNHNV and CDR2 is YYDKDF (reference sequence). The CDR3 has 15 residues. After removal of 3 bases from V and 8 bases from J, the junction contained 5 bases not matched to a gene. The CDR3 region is CATSSPGTGGEKLFF. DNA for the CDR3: TGTGCCACCAGCAGCCCGGGGACAGGGGGGGAAAAACTGTTTTTT.

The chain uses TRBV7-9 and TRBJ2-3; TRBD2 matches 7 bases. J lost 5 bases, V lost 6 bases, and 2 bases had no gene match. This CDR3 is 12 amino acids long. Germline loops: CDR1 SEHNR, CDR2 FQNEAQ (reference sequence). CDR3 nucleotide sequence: TGTGCCAGCAGTCTAGCGGAAGATACGCAGTATTTT. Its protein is CASSLAEDTQYF.

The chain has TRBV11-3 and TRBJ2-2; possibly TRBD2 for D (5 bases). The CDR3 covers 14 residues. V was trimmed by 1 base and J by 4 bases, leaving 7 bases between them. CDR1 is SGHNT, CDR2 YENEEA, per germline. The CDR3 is CASSLGTSTGELFF. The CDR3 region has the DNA TGTGCCAGCAGCTTAGGCACTAGCACCGGGGAGCTGTTTTTT. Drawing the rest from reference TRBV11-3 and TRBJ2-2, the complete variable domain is EAGVVQSPRYKIIEKKQPVAFWCNPISGHNTLYWYLQNLGQGPELLIRYENEEAVDDSQLPKDRFSAERLKGVDSTLKIQPAELGDSAVYLCASSLGTSTGELFFGEGSRLTVL.